This T cell receptor beta chain was identified in a study of CD8 T cells in ankylosing spondylitis. CDR3 length: 12 residues. Trimming cost V 7 bases and J 2 bases, with 10 bases left between them. Per the germline V gene, CDR1 is SGDLS and CDR2 is YYNGEE. Overall study results and limits: It appeared that ankylosing spondylitis blood was characterized by a TCR beta motif of several highly homologous variants.

As for this clonotype: The antigen is undetermined.

TCRdb itself ran the 5' RACE reads through MiXCR, one entry per CDR3 protein. In the table there are about 750,000 distinct CDR3 sequences, around 19% of which are singletons. The chain couples TRBV9 to TRBJ2-7; D is unclear. Sequencing was performed on blood, either unsorted or a sorted T cell fraction (not recorded which). This receptor was identified in a male donor with ankylosing spondylitis. CDR3 residues: CASANGPYEQYF. Written as DNA, the CDR3 is TGTGCCAGCGCAAACGGACCCTACGAGCAGTACTTC.